The rows below give T cell receptor beta chains drawn from one sample of a study of blood T cell repertoires in COVID-19. TCRdb's copy holds only in-frame clones and misses some; the assay was immunoSEQ multiplex PCR. The table records approximately 290,000 clones, approximately 91% of them present only once. Sequenced sample: peripheral blood. Receptor source: a young woman with COVID-19, enrolled during active disease. CDR3s include the opening cysteine and the closing phenylalanine or tryptophan. Each record gives: clone size, D gene, V gene, CDR3 length, J gene, CDR3 protein, CDR3 DNA. A D gene is named only where the DNA matches it firmly. Only part of the rows carry a size: once, few, many, or a class if the clone is expanded.

>.|TRBD1|TRBV7-7|18|TRBJ2-2
CASSPGFWDRGTTGELFF
TGTGCCAGCAGCCCCGGCTTTTGGGACAGGGGTACCACCGGGGAGCTGTTTTTT
>.|TRBD1|TRBV3-1/TRBV3-2|16|TRBJ1-4
CASSPVSTGRNEKLFF
TGTGCCAGCAGCCCAGTATCGACAGGGAGGAATGAAAAACTGTTTTTT
>.|.|TRBV5-4|13|TRBJ1-4
CASKSGPNEKLFF
TGTGCCAGCAAATCAGGGCCTAATGAAAAACTGTTTTTT
>.|TRBD1|TRBV30|16|TRBJ1-1
CAWSLLDRLLNTEAFF
TGTGCCTGGAGCCTATTGGACAGGCTTTTGAACACTGAAGCTTTCTTT
>.|TRBD2|TRBV29-1|13|TRBJ2-7
CSGTSGNNYEQYF
TGCAGCGGGACTAGCGGGAACAACTACGAGCAGTACTTC
>.|TRBD1|TRBV27|13|TRBJ1-6
CASRRDRASPLHF
TGTGCCAGCAGGAGAGACAGGGCTTCACCCCTCCACTTT
>few|.|TRBV5-5|15|TRBJ1-4
CASSLGQNTNEKLFF
TGTGCCAGCAGCTTGGGACAGAACACTAATGAAAAACTGTTTTTT
>.|.|TRBV27|14|TRBJ1-6
CASSLWTANSPLHF
TGTGCCAGCAGTTTGTGGACAGCCAATTCACCCCTCCACTTT
>.|.|TRBV10-3|13|TRBJ1-2
CAITRQVNYGYTF
TGTGCCATCACCCGACAGGTTAACTATGGCTACACCTTC
>.|.|TRBV27|17|TRBJ1-6
CASSSVFRGSYNSPLHF
TGTGCCAGCAGTTCGGTCTTTCGGGGCTCCTATAATTCACCCCTCCACTTT
>.|.|TRBV30|17|TRBJ1-4
CAWSVSLSDSYLGEVFF
TGTGCCTGGAGTGTCTCTCTTTCGGACAGCTATTTGGGAGAAGTGTTTTTT
>.|.|TRBV15|15|TRBJ2-7
CATSRDLGVTYEQYF
TGTGCCACCAGCAGAGATCTAGGGGTCACCTACGAGCAGTACTTC
>.|.|TRBV6-5|15|TRBJ2-1
CASRFSSGSYNEQFF
TGTGCCAGCAGATTTAGTAGCGGATCCTACAATGAGCAGTTCTTC
>.|.|TRBV7-8|15|TRBJ1-5
CASSLTPGGIQPQHF
TGTGCCAGCAGCCTCACCCCCGGGGGAATTCAGCCCCAGCATTTT
>.|.|TRBV21-1|21|TRBJ2-1
CASSKGPTTSGRYPSYNEQFF
TGTGCCAGCAGCAAAGGACCGACGACTAGCGGGAGGTACCCCTCCTACAATGAGCAGTTCTTC
>.|TRBD1|TRBV6-5|14|TRBJ2-7
CASSYLGTVHEQYF
TGTGCCAGCAGTTACTTGGGGACAGTGCACGAGCAGTACTTC
>.|.|TRBV5-1|14|TRBJ1-2
CASSSSTLNYGYTF
TGCGCCAGCAGCTCCTCGACACTTAACTATGGCTACACCTTC
>.|.|TRBV6-5|13|TRBJ1-4
CASRRTANEKLFF
TGTGCCAGCAGGAGGACAGCTAATGAAAAACTGTTTTTT
>.|TRBD1|TRBV18|16|TRBJ1-1
CASSPRTGGSGTEAFF
TGTGCCAGCTCACCCCGGACAGGGGGCAGCGGCACTGAAGCTTTCTTT
>.|.|TRBV5-1|13|TRBJ1-2
CASSSGGDYGYTF
TGCGCCAGCAGTTCTGGCGGCGACTATGGCTACACCTTC